The entry below gives a single T cell receptor (beta chain) sequence along with its context. Its antigen is still unknown. Primers for the PCR totalled 60 Vbeta and 13 Jbeta. Original processing notes: Roughly 10 million shared chains were among 65 million to 85 million unique TCR beta chains counted in a later analysis. Clones were sequenced by immunoSEQ multiplex PCR, and TCRdb holds only the in-frame ones, with some missing. V and J calls and clone size are those listed in that table; D and trimming were worked out from the DNA. The sample lists roughly 190,000 clones, 75% to 80% seen once, with approximately 14% in the top ten. The entry originates in a study of cytomegalovirus exposure and HLA in healthy donors. Study-wide points: The majority of TCR sequences were rare, yet some public TCRs appeared in many donors.

CDR1 and CDR2 (germline): SNHLY, FYNNEI. Trimming shortened V by 5 bases and J by 5 bases, and 16 bases separated the two germline ends. CDR3 length: 14 amino acids. Sequenced input: PBMCs. The origin of this receptor is a woman aged 25-40 years in good health and CMV-seropositive. This chain connects TRBV2 to TRBJ2-7, with D perhaps matching TRBD1 (6 bases). The CDR3: CASSLDRNVNEQYF. In DNA, the CDR3 is TGTGCCAGCAGTTTAGACAGGAACGTCAACGAGCAGTACTTC. Complete variable domain (other parts from reference TRBV2 and TRBJ2-7): EPEVTQTPSHQVTQMGQEVILRCVPISNHLYFYWYRQILGQKVEFLVSFYNNEISEKSEIFDDQFSVERPDGSNFTLKIRSTKLEDSAMYFCASSLDRNVNEQYFGPGTRLTVT.